This TCR beta chain came from a study of blood T cells in healthy people across ages. For the second PCR, which ran for roughly 7 to 11 cycles, a sample-barcoded 5' primer and a J-beta primer mix were used. A template-switch adaptor that had 12 random nucleotides put a tag on each cDNA molecule. Via MiXCR, TCRdb re-called the 5' RACE reads, giving one row per CDR3 protein. This sample has approximately 810,000 distinct CDR3 sequences, with around 28% found just once. Points from the study as a whole: Using unsorted PBMCs precluded a conclusive naive versus antigen-experienced comparison.

In its sample, this clonotype was seen many times. The antigen is unknown. PBMCs numbering at least 7 million were isolated per sample. The sequence was collected from an elderly woman in good health. What was sequenced was blood.

The CDR3 DNA sequence: TGTGCCAGCAGCCAGCGGGCGCAAGAGACCCAGTACTTC. This translates into CASSQRAQETQYF. This sequence joins TRBV7-2 and TRBJ2-5; possible D gene TRBD2, 6 bases. Germline CDR1 reads SGHTA; CDR2 reads FQGNSA. This CDR3 has 13 residues. V gave up 5 bases and J gave up 2 bases, with 9 bases separating them. Variable domain in full (rest from reference TRBV7-2 and TRBJ2-5): GAGVSQSPSNKVTEKGKDVELRCDPISGHTALYWYRQSLGQGLEFLIYFQGNSAPDKSGLPSDRFSAERTGGSVSTLTIQRTQQEDSAVYLCASSQRAQETQYFGPGTRLLVL.